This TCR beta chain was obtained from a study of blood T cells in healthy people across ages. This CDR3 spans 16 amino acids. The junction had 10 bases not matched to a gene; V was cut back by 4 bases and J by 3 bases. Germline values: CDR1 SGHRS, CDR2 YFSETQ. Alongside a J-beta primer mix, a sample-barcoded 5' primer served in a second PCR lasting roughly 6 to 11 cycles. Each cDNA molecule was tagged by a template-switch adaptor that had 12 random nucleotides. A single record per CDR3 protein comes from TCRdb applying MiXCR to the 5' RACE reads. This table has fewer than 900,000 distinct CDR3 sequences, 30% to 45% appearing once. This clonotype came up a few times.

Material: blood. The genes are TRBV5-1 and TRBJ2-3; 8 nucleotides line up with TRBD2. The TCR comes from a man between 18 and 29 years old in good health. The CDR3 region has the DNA TGCGCCAGCAGCGCAACCCAAGCGGGGGCTACAGATACGCAGTATTTT. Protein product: CASSATQAGATDTQYF.